This TCR beta chain was sequenced in a study of neurological immune-mediated disorders. Details on this clonotype: A junction boundary mismatches the germline segment, possibly from a read error.

Looked up from germline, CDR1 is SSHAT and CDR2 is FNYEAQ (reference sequence). This CDR3 has 13 residues. Time point indicated: longitudinal time-point 1 (baseline). Blood bank volunteers in Maryland, USA, served as healthy controls. cDNA was made by 5'RACE with 10-nucleotide random UMIs. Every sequencing run produced over 160 million TCR-beta sequences that came from 15-18 subjects. MiXCR was run by TCRdb on the 5' RACE reads, yielding one entry per CDR3 protein. The table lists about 49,000 distinct CDR3 sequences, 10% of them singletons. This sequence was found in a middle-aged woman in good health. The sequenced material came from PBMCs. The J gene is TRBJ1-1, the V gene TRBV7-7; 7 bases map to TRBD1. CDR3 protein: CASSPRQGTEGFF. CDR3 bases: TGTGCCAGCAGCCCCCGACAGGGCACCGAAGGTTTCTTT.